Below, one T cell receptor beta chain is given with its context. V lost 3 bases and J lost 8; bases outside the gene matches: 8. This CDR3 contains 15 residues. Per the germline V gene, CDR1 is KGHSH and CDR2 is LQKENI. Assay used: immunoSEQ multiplex PCR; TCRdb lists only in-frame clones, some missing. Altogether 150,000 to 200,000 clones are present, about 90% being singletons, with the ten largest covering 9.5% to 12%. These data come from a study of blood T cell repertoires in COVID-19. Overall study context: Italy, Spain and the United States were the sources of the convalescent and acute COVID-19 samples.

The origin of this receptor is a woman between 55 and 75 years old with COVID-19, enrolled during active disease. The genes are TRBV18 and TRBJ2-1; 9 positions agree with TRBD1. Sequenced input: peripheral blood. The DNA of the CDR3 is TGTGCCAGCTCACCCGGACAGGGGTCAGGGGATGAGCAGTTCTTC. It encodes CASSPGQGSGDEQFF.